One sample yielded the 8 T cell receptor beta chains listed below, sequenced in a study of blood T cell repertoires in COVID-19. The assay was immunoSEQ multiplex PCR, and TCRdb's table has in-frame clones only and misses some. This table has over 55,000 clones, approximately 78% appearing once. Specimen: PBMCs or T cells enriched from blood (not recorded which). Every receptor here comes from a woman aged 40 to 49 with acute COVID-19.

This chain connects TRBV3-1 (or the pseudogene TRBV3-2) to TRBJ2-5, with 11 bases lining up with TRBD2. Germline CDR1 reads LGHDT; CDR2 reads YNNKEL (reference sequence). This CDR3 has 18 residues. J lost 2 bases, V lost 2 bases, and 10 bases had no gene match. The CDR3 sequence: CASSQTSGGGNFQETQYF. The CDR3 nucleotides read TGTGCCAGCAGCCAAACTAGCGGGGGCGGGAATTTTCAAGAGACCCAGTACTTC.

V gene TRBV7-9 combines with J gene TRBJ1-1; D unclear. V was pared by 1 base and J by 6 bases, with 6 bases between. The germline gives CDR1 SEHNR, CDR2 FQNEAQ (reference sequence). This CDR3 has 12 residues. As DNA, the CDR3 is TGTGCCAGCAGCTTAGATTCTTCTGAAGCTTTCTTT. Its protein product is CASSLDSSEAFF.

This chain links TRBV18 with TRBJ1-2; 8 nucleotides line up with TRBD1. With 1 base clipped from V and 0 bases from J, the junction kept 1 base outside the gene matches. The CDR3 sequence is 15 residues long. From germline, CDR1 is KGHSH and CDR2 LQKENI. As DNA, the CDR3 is TGTGCCAGCTCACCACGGACAGGGCCTAACTATGGCTACACCTTC. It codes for CASSPRTGPNYGYTF.

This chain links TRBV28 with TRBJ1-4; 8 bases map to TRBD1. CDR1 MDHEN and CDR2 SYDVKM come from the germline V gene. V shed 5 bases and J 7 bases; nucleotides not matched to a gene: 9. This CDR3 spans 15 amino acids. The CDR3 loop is CASSLKQGGGEKLFF. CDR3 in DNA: TGTGCCAGCAGTCTCAAACAGGGGGGCGGTGAAAAACTGTTTTTT.

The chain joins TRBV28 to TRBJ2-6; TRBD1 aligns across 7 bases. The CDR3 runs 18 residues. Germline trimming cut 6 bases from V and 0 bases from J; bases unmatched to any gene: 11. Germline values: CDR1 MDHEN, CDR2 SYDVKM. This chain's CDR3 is CASRGMTGLHSGANVLTF. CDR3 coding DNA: TGTGCCAGCAGGGGAATGACAGGGTTACACTCTGGGGCCAACGTCCTGACTTTC.

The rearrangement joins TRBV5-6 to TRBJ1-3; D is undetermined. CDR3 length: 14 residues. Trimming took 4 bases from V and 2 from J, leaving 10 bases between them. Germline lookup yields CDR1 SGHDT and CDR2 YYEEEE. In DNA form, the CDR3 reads TGTGCCAGCAGCCTGGGTCGTCCTGGAAACACCATATATTTT. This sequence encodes CASSLGRPGNTIYF.

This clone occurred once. For the CDR3, the DNA is TGTGCCACCCTCTGGGGCGGATACACAGATACGCAGTATTTT. Translated, it gives CATLWGGYTDTQYF. J is TRBJ2-3 and V is TRBV6-5; tentative D call: TRBD1 (5 bases). The CDR3 totals 14 residues. V gave up 10 bases and J gave up 2 bases, with 16 bases separating them. From germline, CDR1 is MNHEY and CDR2 SVGAGI.

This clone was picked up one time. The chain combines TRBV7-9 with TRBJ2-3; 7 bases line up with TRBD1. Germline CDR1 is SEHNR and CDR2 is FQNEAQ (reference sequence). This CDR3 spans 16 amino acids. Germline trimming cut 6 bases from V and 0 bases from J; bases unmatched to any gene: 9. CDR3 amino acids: CASRQGRSLSTDTQYF. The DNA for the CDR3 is TGTGCCAGCAGACAGGGGCGTTCCTTAAGCACAGATACGCAGTATTTT.